These T cell receptor beta chains were read from a single sample in a study of CD8 T cells in Susac syndrome. In TCRdb, the immunoSEQ multiplex PCR reads were re-called with MiXCR into one record per CDR3 protein. The sample has over 100,000 distinct CDR3 sequences, roughly 94% seen once. The material sequenced was CD8+ T cells from PBMCs. These receptors were taken from a human donor with Susac syndrome. Both conserved end residues are part of each CDR3. A D gene is named only where the DNA matches it firmly. Only part of the rows carry a size: once, few, many, or a class if the clone is expanded.

size	D	J	V	DNA	CDR3
-	TRBD2	TRBJ2-2	TRBV20-1	TGCAGTGCTAGAGAATCCAGCGGGGGTACCGGGGAGCTGTTTTTT	CSARESSGGTGELFF
-	-	TRBJ2-1	TRBV5-6	TGTGCCAGCAGCTTAGCGACGGGGGACTCCTACAATGAGCAGTTCTTC	CASSLATGDSYNEQFF
-	-	TRBJ2-7	TRBV13	TGTGCCAGCAGCAACTCCTACGAGCAGTACTTC	CASSNSYEQYF
-	TRBD1	TRBJ2-7	TRBV2	TGTGCCAGCGGACAGGGGAACGAGCAGTACTTC	CASGQGNEQYF
once	-	TRBJ2-7	TRBV29-1	TGCAGCGTTGAACAGTACGGCCCAAACGAGCAGTACTTC	CSVEQYGPNEQYF
-	-	TRBJ1-5	TRBV5-8	TGTGCCAGCACCCCGTTAGGGGAGTTAAGTCAGCCCCAGCATTTT	CASTPLGELSQPQHF
-	-	TRBJ2-3	TRBV29-1	TGCAGCGTGGATGACAGATTTAGCACAGATACGCAGTATTTT	CSVDDRFSTDTQYF
-	-	TRBJ1-2	TRBV9	TGTGCCAGCAGCGTAGGAGGCAGTGCTAACTATGGCTACACCTTC	CASSVGGSANYGYTF
-	TRBD2	TRBJ2-7	TRBV11-2	TGTGCCAGCAGCTTAGTAGGGACTAGACCCTACGAGCAGTACTTC	CASSLVGTRPYEQYF
-	-	TRBJ1-2	TRBV30	TGTGCCTGGAGCGAGGGGACGGACTATGGCTACACCTTC	CAWSEGTDYGYTF
-	-	TRBJ2-3	TRBV12-3/TRBV12-4	TGTGCCAGCACCAACACAGATACGCAGTATTTT	CASTNTDTQYF
-	-	TRBJ2-2	TRBV4-1	TGCGCCAGCAGCCAAGAATCCGGGACCGGGGAGCTGTTTTTT	CASSQESGTGELFF
-	TRBD1	TRBJ2-1	TRBV3-1	TGTGCCAGCAGCGACGTGTTGGGACAGGGGGCGCGTGAGCAGTTCTTC	CASSDVLGQGAREQFF
-	TRBD1	TRBJ2-3	TRBV5-1	TGCGCCAGCAGCTCCGGACAGGGCACAGATACGCAGTATTTT	CASSSGQGTDTQYF
-	TRBD1	TRBJ1-2	TRBV29-1	TGCAGCGCCGTCCCGGGACAGGGATCGGGCTACACCTTC	CSAVPGQGSGYTF
-	-	TRBJ2-7	TRBV9	TGTGCCAGCAGCGCCGGGTCCGCCTACGAGCAGTACTTC	CASSAGSAYEQYF
-	-	TRBJ2-7	TRBV6-1	TGTGCCAGCAGACCGGGGGAATCCTACGAGCAGTACTTC	CASRPGESYEQYF
-	TRBD1	TRBJ1-2	TRBV5-4	TGTGCCAGCAGCGCCGGGACAGGGCGAGGCTACACCTTC	CASSAGTGRGYTF
-	-	TRBJ2-1	TRBV4-2	TGTGCCAGCACGGTGGTCCGGGGGGCGGGTGAGCAGTTCTTC	CASTVVRGAGEQFF
-	-	TRBJ2-6	TRBV3-1	TGTGCCAGCAGCCAAGGGACGGGGATCGACCGCTCTGGGGCCAACGTCCTGACTTTC	CASSQGTGIDRSGANVLTF
-	TRBD2	TRBJ2-5	TRBV6-2/TRBV6-3	TGTGCCAGCAGTTTAAATTCCGGGGGGTCAGGAGAGACCCAGTACTTC	CASSLNSGGSGETQYF
-	TRBD1	TRBJ1-1	TRBV5-1	TGCGCCAGCAGCTTGAACAGGGGACCTGAAGCTTTCTTT	CASSLNRGPEAFF
-	-	TRBJ1-4	TRBV9	TGTGCCAGCAGCTTAGGGGCTGCAACTAATGAAAAACTGTTTTTT	CASSLGAATNEKLFF
-	TRBD1	TRBJ2-6	TRBV6-5	TGTGCCAGCAGCTTACCGGGACAGGGACCAGCTGGGGCCAACGTCCTGACTTTC	CASSLPGQGPAGANVLTF
-	-	TRBJ2-3	TRBV7-6	TGTGCCAGCAGCTTAGCCCCAGGGCACACAGATACGCAGTATTTT	CASSLAPGHTDTQYF
-	TRBD1	TRBJ2-3	TRBV7-9	TGTGCCAGCAGCTCGACAGGGTGGGCAGATACGCAGTATTTT	CASSSTGWADTQYF
-	-	TRBJ1-6	TRBV27	TGTGCCAGCAGTTTGCAGAATTCACCCCTCCACTTT	CASSLQNSPLHF
-	-	TRBJ1-5	TRBV19	TGTGCCAGTAGTATCCAGCCACCGACAGTTGCTGATCAGCCCCAGCATTTT	CASSIQPPTVADQPQHF
-	-	TRBJ1-2	TRBV7-9	TGTGCCAGCAGCTCCGGAGTTTATGCGGGAGGGGATGGCTACACCTTC	CASSSGVYAGGDGYTF
-	-	TRBJ1-2	TRBV29-1	TGCAGCGTTGTCCTACAGGAGAACTATGGCTACACCTTC	CSVVLQENYGYTF
-	TRBD2	TRBJ2-2	TRBV9	TGTGCCAGCAGCGCCAGCGGGGGTTACACCGGGGAGCTGTTTTTT	CASSASGGYTGELFF
once	-	TRBJ1-5	TRBV7-6	TGTGCCAGCAGCTTAGAGGCCGGACCCAATCAGCCCCAGCATTTT	CASSLEAGPNQPQHF
-	TRBD1	TRBJ2-7	TRBV7-2	TGTGCCAGCAGCTTACGACAGGGCTATTACGAGCAGTACTTC	CASSLRQGYYEQYF